Included here is one TCR beta chain sequence, with context. Its target is unknown. Germline values: CDR1 MDHEN, CDR2 SYDVKM. This CDR3 comprises 16 residues. Definition of naive CD8+ T cells rested on a CD45RO-CCR7+CD27+CD95- profile. Libraries were UMI-labeled 5' RACE TRB cDNA. From its re-call of the 5' RACE reads, TCRdb lists each CDR3 protein once, without DNA. The listing contains around 120,000 distinct CDR3 sequences. This record belongs to a study of CXCR3-negative and CXCR3-positive naive CD8 T cells. The overall study: Sequencing brought in some 130 million TRB reads altogether, and each library got about 1.5 +/- 0.3 million.

General observations from the study: Relative to memory CD8+ cells, whose diversity was much lower, both naive subsets had comparably high diversity. CXCR3-positive naive cells had more hydrophobic TRB CDR3s than CXCR3-negative naive cells. Within a donor, both naive subsets shared TRBV-TRBJ usage, unlike memory cells.

The V gene is TRBV28, the J gene TRBJ1-5; as DNA is missing, the TRBD1 call by TCRdb cannot be tested. This clonotype was sampled from a human donor in good health. Some clones in this sample may be carry-over from other donors' samples. The source material was naive CXCR3+ CD8+ T cells from blood. The subset here: CD45RO-CCR7+CD27+CD95- naive CD8+ T cells expressing CXCR3 (TNR3+). This chain's CDR3 is CASRSQGAGGNQPQHF.